This T cell receptor (beta chain) was observed in a study of blood T cell repertoires in COVID-19. Across the whole study: Both acute and convalescent COVID-19 samples were obtained from the United States, Italy and Spain.

Researchers sorted participants into cohorts using their self-reported clinical history. Symptom resolution, clearance, or two negative PCRs marked donors in Cohort 3 as recovered. Authors' analysis steps: Cell counts per sample came from amplifying reference gene primers. Produced via immunoSEQ multiplex PCR; TCRdb's table is partial and in-frame only. That table is the source of V, J and clone size, and D and trimming were worked out from the DNA. The repertoire includes over 100,000 clones, roughly 84% of them detected once, and roughly 4% sits in the top ten. This clone was recorded a few times. Trimming took off 4 bases at V and 5 bases at J, with 14 bases between the two ends. This CDR3 region has 14 residues. The germline CDR1 and CDR2 sequences are SGHDN and FVKESK.

The sample taken for sequencing was PBMCs or T cells enriched from blood (not recorded which). V and J are TRBV14 and TRBJ1-1, with D unclear. The clonotype was recovered from a woman in her thirties who had recovered from COVID-19. For the CDR3, the DNA is TGTGCCAGCAGCCCTCCTGGTGCCGGTACTGAAGCTTTCTTT. It encodes CASSPPGAGTEAFF.